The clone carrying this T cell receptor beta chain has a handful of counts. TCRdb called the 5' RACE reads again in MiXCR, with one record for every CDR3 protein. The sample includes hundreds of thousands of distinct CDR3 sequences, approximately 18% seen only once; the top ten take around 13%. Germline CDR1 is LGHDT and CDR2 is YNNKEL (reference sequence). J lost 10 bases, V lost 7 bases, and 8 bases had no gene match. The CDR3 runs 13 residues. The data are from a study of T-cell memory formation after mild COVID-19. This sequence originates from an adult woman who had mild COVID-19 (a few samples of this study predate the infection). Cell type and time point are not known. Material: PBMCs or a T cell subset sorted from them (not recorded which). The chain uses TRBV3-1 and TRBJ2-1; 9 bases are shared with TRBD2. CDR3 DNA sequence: TGTGCCAGCACGCGGGGGGGGGCTTTGGAGCAGTTCTTC. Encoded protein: CASTRGGALEQFF.